Listed here is a single T cell receptor (beta chain). What it recognizes is unknown. Germline values: CDR1 KGHSH, CDR2 LQKENI. V gave up 6 bases and J gave up 6 bases; unmatched junction bases: 9. CDR3 length equals 15 residues. PCR involved 60 Vbeta and 13 Jbeta primers. The assay was immunoSEQ multiplex PCR, and TCRdb's table has in-frame clones only and misses some. Among 140,000 or so clones listed, 70% were seen once. This entry comes from a study of cytomegalovirus exposure and HLA in healthy donors. Study findings and constraints: For most TCR beta V segments, an earlier analysis put the productive rate at about 90% or about 30% of the time. Links to common viral pathogens appeared, in a later analysis, for several of the most significant clusters. Sequencing likely generated an artifact that appeared as a cluster of highly shared sequence variants.

The receptor's source is a woman aged 25 to 39 in good health and CMV-seronegative. The chain carries TRBV18 and TRBJ2-1, with TRBD1 matching over 9 bases. The sequencing sample was made of PBMCs. The CDR3 bases are TGTGCCAGCTCGATGGGACAGGGTGCTGGCAATGAGCAGTTCTTC. This codes for CASSMGQGAGNEQFF.